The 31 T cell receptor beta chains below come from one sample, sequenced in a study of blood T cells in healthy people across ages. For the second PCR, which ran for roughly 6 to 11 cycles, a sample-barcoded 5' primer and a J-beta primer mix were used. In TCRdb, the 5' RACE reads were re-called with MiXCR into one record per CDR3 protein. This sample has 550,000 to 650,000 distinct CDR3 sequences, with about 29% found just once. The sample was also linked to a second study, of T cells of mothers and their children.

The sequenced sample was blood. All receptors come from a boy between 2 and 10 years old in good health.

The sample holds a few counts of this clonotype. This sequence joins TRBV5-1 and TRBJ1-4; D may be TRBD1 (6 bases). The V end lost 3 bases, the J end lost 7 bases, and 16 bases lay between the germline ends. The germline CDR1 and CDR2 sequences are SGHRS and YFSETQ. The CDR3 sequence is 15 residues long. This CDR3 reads CASSSQGPGTEKLFF. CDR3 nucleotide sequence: TGCGCCAGCAGCTCTCAGGGGCCCGGGACTGAAAAACTGTTTTTT.

The CDR3 nucleotides read TGTGCCAGCAGCCCTCTCGGGGAGAAATCCTACGAGCAGTACTTC. Encoded protein: CASSPLGEKSYEQYF. This chain joins TRBV7-6 and TRBJ2-7; TRBD2 might be the D (5 bases). Germline CDR1 is SGHVS and CDR2 is FNYEAQ. There are 15 residues in the CDR3. V was shortened by 5 bases and J by 1 base, with 15 bases between the two germline ends.

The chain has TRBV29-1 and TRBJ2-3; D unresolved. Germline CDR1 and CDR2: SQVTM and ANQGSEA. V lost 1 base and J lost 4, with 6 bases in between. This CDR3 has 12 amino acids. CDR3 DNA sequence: TGCAGCGTTGAAGTTTTCGCAGATACGCAGTATTTT. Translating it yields CSVEVFADTQYF.

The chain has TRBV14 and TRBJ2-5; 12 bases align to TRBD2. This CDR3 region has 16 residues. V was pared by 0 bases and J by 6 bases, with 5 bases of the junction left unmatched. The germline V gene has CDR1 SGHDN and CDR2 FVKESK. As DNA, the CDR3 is TGTGCCAGCAGCCAAGATGGAGGACTAGCGGGACAGACCCAGTACTTC. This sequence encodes CASSQDGGLAGQTQYF.

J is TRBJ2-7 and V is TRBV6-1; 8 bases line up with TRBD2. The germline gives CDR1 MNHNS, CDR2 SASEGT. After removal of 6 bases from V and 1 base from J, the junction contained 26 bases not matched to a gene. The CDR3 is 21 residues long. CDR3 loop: CASSPPAGTDATSGRSYEQYF. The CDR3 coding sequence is TGTGCCAGCAGCCCTCCGGCCGGGACGGATGCAACTAGCGGTAGGTCCTACGAGCAGTACTTC.

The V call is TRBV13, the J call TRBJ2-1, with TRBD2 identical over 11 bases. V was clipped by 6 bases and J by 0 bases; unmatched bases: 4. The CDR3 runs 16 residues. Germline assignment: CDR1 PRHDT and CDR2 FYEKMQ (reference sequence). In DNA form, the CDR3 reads TGTGCCAGCAGACTAGCGGGAGAAGGCTCCTACAATGAGCAGTTCTTC. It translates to CASRLAGEGSYNEQFF. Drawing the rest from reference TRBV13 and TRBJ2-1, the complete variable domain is AAGVIQSPRHLIKEKRETATLKCYPIPRHDTVYWYQQGPGQDPQFLISFYEKMQSDKGSIPDRFSAQQFSDYHSELNMSSLELGDSALYFCASRLAGEGSYNEQFFGPGTRLTVL.

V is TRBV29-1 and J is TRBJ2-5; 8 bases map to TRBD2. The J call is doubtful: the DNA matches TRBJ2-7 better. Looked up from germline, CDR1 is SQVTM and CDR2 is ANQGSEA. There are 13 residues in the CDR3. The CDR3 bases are TGCAGCGCCGAAGCGGGAGCGGGCTACGAGCAGTACTTC. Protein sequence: CSAEAGAGYEQYF.

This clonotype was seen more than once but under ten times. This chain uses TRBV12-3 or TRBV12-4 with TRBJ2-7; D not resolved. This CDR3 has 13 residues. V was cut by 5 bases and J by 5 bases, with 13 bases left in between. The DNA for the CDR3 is TGTGCCAGCAGTCCTTTTCTCCCCCACGAGCAGTACTTC. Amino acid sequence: CASSPFLPHEQYF.

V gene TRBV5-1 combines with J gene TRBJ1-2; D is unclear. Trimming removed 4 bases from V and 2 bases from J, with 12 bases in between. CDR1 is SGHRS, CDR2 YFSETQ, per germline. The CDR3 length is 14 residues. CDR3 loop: CASSPEGRNYGYTF. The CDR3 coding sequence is TGCGCCAGCAGCCCCGAAGGACGGAACTATGGCTACACCTTC.

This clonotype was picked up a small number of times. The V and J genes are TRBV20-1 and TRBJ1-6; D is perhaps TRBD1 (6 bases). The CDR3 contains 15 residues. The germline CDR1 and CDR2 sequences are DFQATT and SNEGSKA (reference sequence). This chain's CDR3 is CGVEGPTGNNSPLHF. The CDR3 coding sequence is TGCGGCGTAGAGGGACCGACAGGAAATAATTCACCCCTCCACTTT.

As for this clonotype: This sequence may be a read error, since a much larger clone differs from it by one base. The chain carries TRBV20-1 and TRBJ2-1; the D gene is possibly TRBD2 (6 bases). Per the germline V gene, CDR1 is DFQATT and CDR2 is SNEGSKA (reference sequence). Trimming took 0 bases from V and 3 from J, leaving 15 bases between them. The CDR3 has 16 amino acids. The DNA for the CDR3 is TGCAGTGCTAGAGATCCAACTAGCCGGGGCTACAATGAGCAGTTCTTC. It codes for CSARDPTSRGYNEQFF.

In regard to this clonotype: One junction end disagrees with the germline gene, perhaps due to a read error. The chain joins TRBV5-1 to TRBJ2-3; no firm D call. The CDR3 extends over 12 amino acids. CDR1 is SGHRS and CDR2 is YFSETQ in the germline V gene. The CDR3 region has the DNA TGTGCCAGCGCTCGGGTTGGTGGTTCGCAGTATTTT. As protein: CASARVGGSQYF. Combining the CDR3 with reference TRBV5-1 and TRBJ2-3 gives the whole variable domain KAGVTQTPRYLIKTRGQQVTLSCSPISGHRSVSWYQQTPGQGLQFLFEYFSETQRNKGNFPGRFSGRQFSNSRSEMNVSTLELGDSALYLCASARVGGSQYFGPGTRLTVL.

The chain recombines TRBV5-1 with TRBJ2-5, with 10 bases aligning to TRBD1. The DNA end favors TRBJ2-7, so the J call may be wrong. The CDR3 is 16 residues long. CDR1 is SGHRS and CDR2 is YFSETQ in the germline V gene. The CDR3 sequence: CASSTRDRGLSYEQYF. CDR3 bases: TGCGCCAGCAGCACCCGGGACAGGGGCCTCTCCTACGAGCAGTACTTC.

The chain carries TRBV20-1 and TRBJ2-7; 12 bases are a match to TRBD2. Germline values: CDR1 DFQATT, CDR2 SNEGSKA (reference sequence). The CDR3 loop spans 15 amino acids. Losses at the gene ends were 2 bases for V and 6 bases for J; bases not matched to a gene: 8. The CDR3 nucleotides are TGCAGTGCTAGAAAAGCTAGCGGGAGGGCCATCGAGCAGTACTTC. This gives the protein CSARKASGRAIEQYF.

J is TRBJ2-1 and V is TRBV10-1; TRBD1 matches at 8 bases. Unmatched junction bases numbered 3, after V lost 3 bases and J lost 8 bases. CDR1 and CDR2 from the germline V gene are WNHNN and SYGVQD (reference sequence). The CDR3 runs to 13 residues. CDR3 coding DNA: TGCGCCAGCAGTGAAGCAGGGGGCTATGAGCAGTTCTTC. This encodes CASSEAGGYEQFF.

CDR3 sequence (DNA): TGTGCCAGCAGCCCGCAGCGGGGGGTCGGTGAGCAGTTCTTC. Encoded protein: CASSPQRGVGEQFF. The chain combines TRBV12-3 or TRBV12-4 with TRBJ2-1, with 9 bases aligning to TRBD2. With V trimmed by 6 bases and J by 9 bases, 9 bases remained unmatched. CDR3 length: 14 residues.

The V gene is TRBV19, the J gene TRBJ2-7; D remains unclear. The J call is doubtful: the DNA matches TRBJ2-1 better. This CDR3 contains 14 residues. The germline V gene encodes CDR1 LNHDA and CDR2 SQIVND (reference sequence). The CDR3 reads CASSPISLAAEQFF. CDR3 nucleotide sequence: TGTGCCAGTAGTCCGATCTCGTTAGCTGCTGAGCAGTTCTTC.

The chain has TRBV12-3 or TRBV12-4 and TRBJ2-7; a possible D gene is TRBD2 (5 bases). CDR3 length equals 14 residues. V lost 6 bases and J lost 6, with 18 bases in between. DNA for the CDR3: TGTGCCAGCAGACCCGATAGCGTCCCTGGCGAGCAGTACTTC. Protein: CASRPDSVPGEQYF.

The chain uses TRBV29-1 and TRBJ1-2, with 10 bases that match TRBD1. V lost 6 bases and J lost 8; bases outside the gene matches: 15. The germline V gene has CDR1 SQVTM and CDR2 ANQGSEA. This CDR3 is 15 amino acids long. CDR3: CSVSLRGTGEGGYTF. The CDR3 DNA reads TGCAGCGTGTCACTCCGGGGGACAGGGGAGGGGGGCTACACCTTC.

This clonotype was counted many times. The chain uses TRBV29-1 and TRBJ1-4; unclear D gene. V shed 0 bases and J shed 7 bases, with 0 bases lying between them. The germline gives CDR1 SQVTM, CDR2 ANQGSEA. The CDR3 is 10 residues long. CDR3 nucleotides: TGCAGCGTTGAAGATGAAAAACTGTTTTTT. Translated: CSVEDEKLFF.

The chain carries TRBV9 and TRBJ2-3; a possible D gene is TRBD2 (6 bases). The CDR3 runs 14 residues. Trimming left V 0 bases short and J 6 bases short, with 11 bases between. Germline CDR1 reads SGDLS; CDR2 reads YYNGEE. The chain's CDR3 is CASSVGREWDTQYF. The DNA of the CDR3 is TGTGCCAGCAGCGTAGGTCGGGAGTGGGATACGCAGTATTTT. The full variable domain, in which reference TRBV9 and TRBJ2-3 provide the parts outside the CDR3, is DSGVTQTPKHLITATGQRVTLRCSPRSGDLSVYWYQQSLDQGLQFLIQYYNGEERAKGNILERFSAQQFPDLHSELNLSSLELGDSALYFCASSVGREWDTQYFGPGTRLTVL.

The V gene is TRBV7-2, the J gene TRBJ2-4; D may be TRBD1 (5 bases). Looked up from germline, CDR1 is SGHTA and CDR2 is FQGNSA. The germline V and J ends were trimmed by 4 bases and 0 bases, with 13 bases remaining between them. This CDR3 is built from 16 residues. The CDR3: CASSSPTVEAKNIQYF. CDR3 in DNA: TGTGCCAGCAGCTCCCCGACAGTTGAAGCCAAAAACATTCAGTACTTC.

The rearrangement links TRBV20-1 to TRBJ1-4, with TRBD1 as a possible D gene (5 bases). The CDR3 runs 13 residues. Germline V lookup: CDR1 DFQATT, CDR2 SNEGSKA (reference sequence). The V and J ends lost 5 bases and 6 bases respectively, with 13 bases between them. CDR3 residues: CSAGRGQDEKLFF. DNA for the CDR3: TGCAGTGCTGGGAGGGGCCAAGATGAAAAACTGTTTTTT.

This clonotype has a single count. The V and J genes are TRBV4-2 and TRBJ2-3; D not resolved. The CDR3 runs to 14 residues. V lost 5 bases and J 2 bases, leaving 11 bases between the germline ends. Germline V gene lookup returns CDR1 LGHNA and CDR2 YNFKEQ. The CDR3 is CASSSERNTDTQYF. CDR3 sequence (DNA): TGTGCCAGCAGCTCGGAAAGGAACACAGATACGCAGTATTTT.

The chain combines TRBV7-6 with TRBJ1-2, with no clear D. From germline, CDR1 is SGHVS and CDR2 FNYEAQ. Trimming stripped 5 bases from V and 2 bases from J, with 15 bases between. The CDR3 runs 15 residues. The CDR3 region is CASSPLGRTNYGYTF. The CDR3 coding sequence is TGTGCCAGCAGCCCCCTCGGCCGGACGAACTATGGCTACACCTTC.

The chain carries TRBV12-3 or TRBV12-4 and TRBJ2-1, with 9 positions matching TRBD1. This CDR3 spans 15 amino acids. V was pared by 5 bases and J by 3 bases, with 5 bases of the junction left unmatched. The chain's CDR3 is CASSPGTGFYNEQFF. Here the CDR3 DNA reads TGTGCCAGCAGTCCCGGGACAGGGTTCTACAATGAGCAGTTCTTC.

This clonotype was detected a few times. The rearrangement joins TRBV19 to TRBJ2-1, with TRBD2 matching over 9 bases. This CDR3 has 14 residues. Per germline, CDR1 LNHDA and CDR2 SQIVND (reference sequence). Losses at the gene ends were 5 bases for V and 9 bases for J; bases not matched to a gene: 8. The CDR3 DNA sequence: TGTGCCAGTAGTCCCGGGACTAGCAACGGTGAGCAGTTCTTC. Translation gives CASSPGTSNGEQFF.

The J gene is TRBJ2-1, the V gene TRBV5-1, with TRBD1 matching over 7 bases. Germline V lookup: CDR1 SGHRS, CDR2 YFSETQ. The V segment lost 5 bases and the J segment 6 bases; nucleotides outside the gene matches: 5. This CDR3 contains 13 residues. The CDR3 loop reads CASRTPGGNEQFF. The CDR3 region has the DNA TGCGCCAGCAGGACCCCAGGGGGCAATGAGCAGTTCTTC. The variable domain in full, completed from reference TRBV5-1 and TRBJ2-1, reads KAGVTQTPRYLIKTRGQQVTLSCSPISGHRSVSWYQQTPGQGLQFLFEYFSETQRNKGNFPGRFSGRQFSNSRSEMNVSTLELGDSALYLCASRTPGGNEQFFGPGTRLTVL.

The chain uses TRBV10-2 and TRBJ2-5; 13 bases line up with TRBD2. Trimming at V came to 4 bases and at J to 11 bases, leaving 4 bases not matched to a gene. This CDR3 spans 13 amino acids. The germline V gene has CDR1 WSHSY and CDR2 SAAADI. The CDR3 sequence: CASSGLAGGLQYF. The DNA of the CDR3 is TGCGCCAGCAGTGGACTAGCGGGGGGCCTTCAGTACTTC.

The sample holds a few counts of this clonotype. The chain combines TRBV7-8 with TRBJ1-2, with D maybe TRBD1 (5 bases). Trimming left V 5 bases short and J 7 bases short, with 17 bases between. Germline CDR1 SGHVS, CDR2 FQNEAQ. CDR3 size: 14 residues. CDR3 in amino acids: CASSPGRGESGYTF. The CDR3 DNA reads TGTGCCAGCAGCCCCGGGAGAGGGGAGAGTGGCTACACCTTC. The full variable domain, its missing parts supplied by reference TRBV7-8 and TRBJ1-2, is GAGVSQSPRYKVAKRGQDVALRCDPISGHVSLFWYQQALGQGPEFLTYFQNEAQLDKSGLPSDRFFAERPEGSVSTLKIQRTQQEDSAVYLCASSPGRGESGYTFGSGTRLTVV.

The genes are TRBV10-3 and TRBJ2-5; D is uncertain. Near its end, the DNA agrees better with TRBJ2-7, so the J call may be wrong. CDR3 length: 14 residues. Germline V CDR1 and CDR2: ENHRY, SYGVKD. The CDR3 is CAISEERMADEQYF. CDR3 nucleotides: TGTGCCATCAGTGAAGAGAGAATGGCGGACGAGCAGTACTTC.